The 8 T cell receptor beta chains below were found in one sample sequenced in a study of T cell repertoires in cytomegalovirus infection. TCRdb reprocessed the reads via MiXCR and lists one record per CDR3 protein. This table holds 500,000 to 600,000 distinct CDR3 sequences, approximately 16% found once. The material sequenced was CD8+ T cells from PBMCs. The receptor set was obtained from a human donor in good health (CMV status not recorded). Some clones in this sample may be carry-over from other donors' samples.

For this clonotype: The conserved phenylalanine or tryptophan is not found at the CDR3 terminus, so this likely reflects a read error. The V call is TRBV7-4, the J call TRBJ2-7; the D is unclear. The V gene's germline CDR1 is SGHVT and CDR2 SQSDAQ. The V end lost 2 bases, the J end lost 3 bases, and 8 bases lay between the germline ends. There are 13 residues in the CDR3. CDR3 in DNA: TGTGCCAGCAGCTTAAGGCTGGGCTACGAGCAGTACTAC. Residues: CASSLRLGYEQYY.

This clonotype was counted at least ten times. The chain has TRBV7-9 and TRBJ2-1; 10 bases agree with TRBD2. This CDR3 comprises 13 residues. The germline V gene has CDR1 SEHNR and CDR2 FQNEAQ (reference sequence). The CDR3 loop is CAYRAGGMNEQFF. The CDR3 DNA reads as TGTGCGTACCGAGCGGGGGGGATGAATGAGCAGTTCTTC. The full variable domain, its missing parts supplied by reference TRBV7-9 and TRBJ2-1, is DTGVSQNPRHKITKRGQNVTFRCDPISEHNRLYWYRQTLGQGPEFLTYFQNEAQLEKSRLLSDRFSAERPKGSFSTLEIQRTEQGDSAMYLCAYRAGGMNEQFFGPGTRLTVL.

As to this clonotype: A much bigger clone sits one base away, suggesting this may be a read error. CDR3 protein: CASSLVTDSNQPQHF. The DNA of the CDR3 is TGTGCCAGCAGCTTGGTGACAGATAGCAATCAGCCCCAGCATTTT. The rearrangement joins TRBV7-4 to TRBJ1-5; the D gene is possibly TRBD1 (5 bases). The ends were cut back, 3 bases at V and 0 bases at J, with 9 bases in the middle. Germline assignment: CDR1 SGHVT and CDR2 SQSDAQ. The CDR3 extends over 15 amino acids. Combining the CDR3 with reference TRBV7-4 and TRBJ1-5 gives the whole variable domain GAGVSQSPRYKVAKRGRDVALRCDSISGHVTLYWYRQTLGQGSEVLTYSQSDAQRDKSGRPSGRFSAERPERSVSTLKIQRTEQGDSAVYLCASSLVTDSNQPQHFGDGTRLSIL.

This clonotype was detected a few times. V gene TRBV28 combines with J gene TRBJ2-1; a weak D match, TRBD1 (5 bases). This CDR3 is built from 14 residues. In germline, CDR1 is MDHEN, CDR2 SYDVKM. Trimming took 6 bases from V and 0 from J, leaving 9 bases between them. CDR3 residues: CASRIDSSYNEQFF. The CDR3 DNA sequence: TGTGCCAGCAGAATCGACAGCTCCTACAATGAGCAGTTCTTC.

This clonotype was counted at least ten times. J is TRBJ2-5 and V is TRBV11-2; D possibly corresponds to TRBD2 (5 bases). The CDR3 totals 13 residues. Germline loops: CDR1 SGHAT, CDR2 FQNNGV. Trimming removed 4 bases from V and 0 bases from J, with 6 bases in between. The chain's CDR3 is CASSSGDQETQYF. CDR3 nucleotide sequence: TGTGCCAGCAGCTCCGGGGACCAAGAGACCCAGTACTTC.

This clonotype was seen a few times. CDR3 nucleotides: TGTGCCAGCCTCGACAAGGATCTCGTATACGAGCAGTACTTC. Its translation: CASLDKDLVYEQYF. The V and J genes are TRBV6-1 and TRBJ2-7; no reliable D call. The CDR3 loop spans 14 amino acids. Trimming cost V 8 bases and J 4 bases, with 18 bases left between them. The germline V gene has CDR1 MNHNS and CDR2 SASEGT.

This clonotype showed up many times. V and J are TRBV6-5 and TRBJ2-1, with D hard to call. Looked up from germline, CDR1 is MNHEY and CDR2 is SVGAGI. The V and J ends lost 2 bases and 8 bases respectively, with 7 bases between them. This CDR3 has 12 residues. The CDR3 region is CASSYPNHEQFF. The CDR3 DNA follows: TGTGCCAGCAGTTACCCCAACCATGAGCAGTTCTTC.

The V call is TRBV9, the J call TRBJ2-1, with TRBD2 as a possible D gene (7 bases). Trimming stripped 0 bases from V and 7 bases from J, with 17 bases between. The length of the CDR3 is 16 residues. Germline values: CDR1 SGDLS, CDR2 YYNGEE. The CDR3 region is CASSVDGGAGRNEQFF. The DNA of the CDR3 is TGTGCCAGCAGCGTAGATGGGGGGGCAGGGAGAAATGAGCAGTTCTTC. The whole variable domain, filled in from reference TRBV9 and TRBJ2-1, reads DSGVTQTPKHLITATGQRVTLRCSPRSGDLSVYWYQQSLDQGLQFLIQYYNGEERAKGNILERFSAQQFPDLHSELNLSSLELGDSALYFCASSVDGGAGRNEQFFGPGTRLTVL.